This TCR beta chain is from a study of T cells in Graves' hyperthyroidism and ophthalmopathy. This clonotype has a handful of counts. The antigen is undetermined. The junction shows a germline mismatch at one end, possibly a read error. TCR beta CDR3 sequences were amplified from RNA transcripts. With the HTBI primer set, the TCR CDR3 went through a first round of RT-PCR. TCRdb reprocessed the multiplex PCR reads with MiXCR, giving one entry per CDR3 protein. Among roughly 800,000 distinct CDR3 sequences listed, 38% were seen once. Germline V gives CDR1 SGHRS, CDR2 YFSETQ. The CDR3 spans 14 residues. Patients having uncontrolled infection, another autoimmune disease, pregnancy or lactation were not included. Broader study findings: Ophthalmopathy cases were set apart from stable hyperthyroidism by a 13 V-J model. Ophthalmopathy got predicted by the model a median about six months before its onset.

This chain joins TRBV5-1 and TRBJ1-6; 9 bases align to TRBD1. The sample comprised blood. The sequence derives from a man aged 18 to 29 with Graves' hyperthyroidism. CDR3 DNA: TGTGCCAGCAGCTTCCGGGACAGGGATTCACCCCTCCACTTT. Protein product: CASSFRDRDSPLHF.